This T cell receptor (beta chain) was recovered during a study of blood T cell repertoires in COVID-19. Background on the study: The cDNA or gDNA used as material had been derived from T cells, B-cell-depleted T cells, or PBMCs.

Trimming removed 4 bases at V and 1 base at J, with 10 bases between. This CDR3 comprises 14 residues. The germline gives CDR1 SGHTA, CDR2 FQGNSA. Per the original data handling: Researchers report that nucleated cell counts were estimated from reference gene primer amplification. Generated by immunoSEQ multiplex PCR, the TCRdb table keeps only in-frame clones and is missing some. V and J calls and clone size are those listed in that table; D and trimming were worked out from the DNA. The sample shows approximately 39,000 clones, over 80% of them seen only once. This TCR was recovered from a man between 45 and 60 years old with active or convalescent COVID-19. Source material: peripheral blood. The chain uses TRBV7-2 and TRBJ2-5; TRBD1 might be the D (6 bases). CDR3 sequence: CASSSQGTQETQYF. DNA of the CDR3: TGTGCCAGCAGCTCACAGGGTACCCAAGAGACCCAGTACTTC.